The clone carrying this TCR beta chain appeared a few times. Its antigen is unidentified. These data originate in a study of T-cell memory formation after mild COVID-19. Study context: Largely donor-specific TCR clusters were found. Overall study results and limits: Nothing confirmed that second-wave clones peaking on day 37 were specific for SARS-CoV-2.

TCRdb reprocessed the 5' RACE reads via MiXCR and lists one record per CDR3 protein. The sample holds 65,000 to 90,000 distinct CDR3 sequences, around 13% seen once. The CDR3 consists of 15 residues. The germline V gene has CDR1 DFQATT and CDR2 SNEGSKA (reference sequence). With 0 bases clipped from V and 4 bases from J, the junction kept 1 base outside the gene matches. The material sequenced was PBMCs or a T cell subset sorted from them (not recorded which). The genes are TRBV20-1 and TRBJ2-1; 12 bases match TRBD2. The sequence was obtained from a man aged 18-30 years who had mild COVID-19 (a few samples of this study predate the infection). Cell type and time point are not known. As DNA, the CDR3 is TGCAGTGCTAGAGATGGGACTAGCGGGTACAATGAGCAGTTCTTC. This encodes CSARDGTSGYNEQFF.